This T cell receptor beta chain came from a study of blood T cell repertoires in COVID-19. On the study more broadly: The samples span acute and convalescent COVID-19 from the United States, Italy and Spain. Sources were T cells, B-cell-depleted T cells, or PBMCs; the material itself was cDNA or gDNA.

The CDR3 consists of 17 residues. V lost 3 bases and J lost 5; bases outside the gene matches: 11. Germline loops: CDR1 LNHDA, CDR2 SQIVND (reference sequence). The authors' processing: Quantification of nucleated cells was approximated via reference gene primer amplification. TCRdb's copy holds only in-frame clones and misses some; the assay was immunoSEQ multiplex PCR. V and J calls plus clone size are reproduced from that table; the DNA served to infer D and trimming. The table has fewer than 150,000 clones, almost 90% seen once. The material sequenced was peripheral blood. This receptor was identified in a man aged 45-65 years with active or convalescent COVID-19. The chain uses TRBV19 and TRBJ2-3, with 10 nucleotides matching TRBD2. CDR3 sequence (DNA): TGTGCCAGTAGTATTGGACTAGCGGACCCACAGGGAGATACGCAGTATTTT. It translates to CASSIGLADPQGDTQYF.